This record concerns one T cell receptor beta chain sequence. Its target is not known. The data were taken from a study of human T cells and chemical hapten exposure. Study context: Upper inner arm skin measuring roughly 2 cm by roughly 2 cm received 2% DPC for sensitization. Alopecia areata, totalis or universalis affected patients who were mostly female. Small pooled library volume differences mainly caused per-sample TCR yield variation. Overall study results and limits: In the PT1 data, expanded TCR counts showed a positive correlation with patch test score.

Time point: patch test 2, 6 weeks after DPC sensitization. Treatment meaning: therapeutic diphenylcyclopropenone sensitization with weekly scalp DPC. TCRdb processed the RACE reads anew with MiXCR; each CDR3 protein has one entry. The sample yields 100,000 or so distinct CDR3 sequences, 7.5% to 10% seen once. There are 16 residues in the CDR3. V lost 3 bases to trimming and J lost 3 bases; unmatched junction nucleotides: 8. This TCR came from a woman aged 35 to 49 with alopecia areata. Some clones in this sample may be carry-over from other donors' samples. The sample here was whole blood, taken in connection with sensitization to the hapten diphenylcyclopropenone (DPC). The chain carries TRBV12-3 or TRBV12-4 and TRBJ1-5; 7 bases fit TRBD1. DNA for the CDR3: TGTGCCAGCAGTTTCCCCGACAGGGTCTACAATCAGCCCCAGCATTTT. Protein: CASSFPDRVYNQPQHF.